These T cell receptor beta chains were read from a single sample in a study of shared clonotypes between healthy human individuals. Generated by immunoSEQ multiplex PCR, the TCRdb table keeps only in-frame clones and is missing some. Among some 2,500,000 clones listed, under 95% were seen once. Sequencing was performed on naive CD4+ T cells from PBMCs. The origin of the receptors is a man aged 18 to 29 in good health. Some clones in this sample may be carry-over from other donors' samples. Each CDR3 is given with its conserved first and last residue. Each record gives: J gene, D gene, clone size, V gene, CDR3 protein, CDR3 DNA. D genes are given only for firm matches. Size is stated for part of the rows, as once, few or many counts, or as a class when the clone is expanded.

J: TRBJ2-3
D: -
size: -
V: TRBV11-2
CDR3: CASSSQSERYITDTQYF
DNA: TGTGCCAGCAGCTCCCAAAGTGAGCGGTATATCACAGATACGCAGTATTTT

J: TRBJ2-2
D: -
size: -
V: TRBV11-1
CDR3: CASSFRGADPGELFF
DNA: TGTGCCAGCAGCTTTCGGGGGGCAGATCCCGGGGAGCTGTTTTTT

J: TRBJ2-7
D: -
size: once
V: TRBV7-9
CDR3: CASSLTRDHEQYF
DNA: TGTGCCAGCAGCTTAACGAGGGACCACGAGCAGTACTTC

J: TRBJ1-1
D: TRBD1
size: once
V: TRBV14
CDR3: CASSLDRGAEAFF
DNA: TGTGCCAGCAGCCTCGACAGGGGCGCTGAAGCTTTCTTT

J: TRBJ1-1
D: -
size: -
V: TRBV7-2
CDR3: CASSSQPSGNTEAFF
DNA: TGTGCCAGCAGCTCACAACCGTCGGGGAACACTGAAGCTTTCTTT

J: TRBJ2-1
D: TRBD2
size: -
V: TRBV4-1
CDR3: CASSHQGLASDEQFF
DNA: TGCGCCAGCAGCCACCAGGGACTAGCCTCCGATGAGCAGTTCTTC

J: TRBJ1-2
D: -
size: -
V: TRBV2
CDR3: CASNWARLYGYTF
DNA: TGTGCCAGCAACTGGGCCAGGCTCTATGGCTACACCTTC

J: TRBJ2-3
D: TRBD1
size: -
V: TRBV28
CDR3: CASSVRTGGRNTQYF
DNA: TGTGCCAGCAGTGTAAGGACAGGGGGAAGGAATACGCAGTATTTT

J: TRBJ1-5
D: TRBD1
size: -
V: TRBV19
CDR3: CASSIWETGAGQPQHF
DNA: TGTGCCAGTAGTATTTGGGAGACAGGGGCCGGTCAGCCCCAGCATTTT

J: TRBJ2-1
D: -
size: -
V: TRBV5-1
CDR3: CASSLEASYNEQFF
DNA: TGCGCCAGCAGCTTGGAAGCTTCCTACAATGAGCAGTTCTTC

J: TRBJ2-4
D: -
size: once
V: TRBV18
CDR3: CASSPSGGGKNIQYF
DNA: TGTGCCAGCTCACCATCGGGTGGAGGCAAAAACATTCAGTACTTC

J: TRBJ2-1
D: -
size: -
V: TRBV27
CDR3: CASSQAAGYNEQFF
DNA: TGTGCCAGCAGCCAAGCGGCAGGGTACAATGAGCAGTTCTTC

J: TRBJ2-7
D: TRBD2
size: -
V: TRBV5-8
CDR3: CASSGWTSGAYEQYF
DNA: TGTGCCAGCAGCGGATGGACTAGCGGGGCCTACGAGCAGTACTTC

J: TRBJ1-4
D: -
size: -
V: TRBV2
CDR3: CASRVGLLLTATNEKLFF
DNA: TGTGCCAGCAGGGTAGGGCTGCTTCTGACCGCAACTAATGAAAAACTGTTTTTT

J: TRBJ2-5
D: -
size: -
V: TRBV4-1
CDR3: CASSRTGQETQYF
DNA: TGCGCCAGCAGCCGGACTGGCCAAGAGACCCAGTACTTC